This T cell receptor (beta chain) was recovered during a study of T cells in Graves' hyperthyroidism and ophthalmopathy. This clonotype was counted many times. RNA transcripts gave rise to amplified TCR beta CDR3 regions. HTBI primers drove first-round RT-PCR of the TCR CDR3. MiXCR, applied by TCRdb to the multiplex PCR reads, yields one record per CDR3 protein. This table holds some 440,000 distinct CDR3 sequences, 15% to 18% found once. Hyperthyroidism patients were newly diagnosed, had disease duration under 2 months, and were aged 18 to 65 years. This CDR3 comprises 12 residues. V was trimmed by 5 bases and J by 4 bases, leaving 9 bases between them.

This clonotype was sampled from a woman between 18 and 29 years old with Graves' hyperthyroidism. V is TRBV12-3 or TRBV12-4 and J is TRBJ2-7, with D maybe TRBD1 (6 bases). The specimen was blood. In DNA form, the CDR3 reads TGTGCCAGCAGTCCAGGGGAATACGAGCAGTACTTC. As protein: CASSPGEYEQYF.